The present T cell receptor beta chain was sequenced within a study of T cells after posttransplantation cyclophosphamide. There are many counts of this clone. Clones were read by immunoSEQ multiplex PCR, and TCRdb kept only the in-frame ones, dropping some. Reported are 34,000 or so clones, none seen only once; the ten largest carry approximately 6.7%. Germline V gene sequence: CDR1 LNHDA, CDR2 SQIVND (reference sequence). V shed 5 bases and J 5 bases; nucleotides not matched to a gene: 10. The CDR3 consists of 15 residues. The sequenced sample consisted of PBMCs. V gene TRBV19 combines with J gene TRBJ1-1; 8 bases are a match to TRBD1. The receptor comes from a woman in her fifties or sixties in good health and a related stem cell transplant donor. This CDR3 is CASSLNQGARTEAFF. CDR3 nucleotides: TGTGCCAGTAGTCTCAATCAGGGGGCGCGTACTGAAGCTTTCTTT.